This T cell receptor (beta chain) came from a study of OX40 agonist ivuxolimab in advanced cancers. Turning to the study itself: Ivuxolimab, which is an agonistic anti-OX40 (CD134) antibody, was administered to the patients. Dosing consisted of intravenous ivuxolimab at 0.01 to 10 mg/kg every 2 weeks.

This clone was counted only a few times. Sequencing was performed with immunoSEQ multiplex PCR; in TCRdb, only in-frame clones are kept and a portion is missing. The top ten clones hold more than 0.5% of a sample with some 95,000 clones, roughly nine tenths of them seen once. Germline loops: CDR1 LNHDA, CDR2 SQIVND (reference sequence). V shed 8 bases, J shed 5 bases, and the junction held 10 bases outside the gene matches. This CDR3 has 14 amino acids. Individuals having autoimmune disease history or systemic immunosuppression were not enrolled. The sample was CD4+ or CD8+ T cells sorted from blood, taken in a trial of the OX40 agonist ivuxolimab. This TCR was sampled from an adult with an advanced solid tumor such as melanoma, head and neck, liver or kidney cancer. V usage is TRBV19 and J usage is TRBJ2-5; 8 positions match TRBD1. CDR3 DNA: TGTGCCAGTTCCCCAGGGGGCGGAGGGGAGACCCAGTACTTC. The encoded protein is CASSPGGGGETQYF.